This T cell receptor beta chain emerged from a study of blood T cell repertoires in COVID-19. On the study more broadly: The samples span acute and convalescent COVID-19 from the United States, Italy and Spain. PBMCs, B-cell-depleted T cells, or T cells provided the cDNA or gDNA that made up the material.

This clone has more than one count but fewer than ten. The CDR3 runs 11 residues. The germline V gene encodes CDR1 MNHEY and CDR2 SVGAGI. V was cut by 5 bases and J by 3 bases, with 5 bases left in between. Repertoires were generated with immunoSEQ multiplex PCR, while TCRdb's copy carries only in-frame clones and drops some. The sample records tens of thousands of clones, about 77% being singletons. The source is a human donor in a cohort sampled during active COVID-19. Sequencing was done on a sample of peripheral blood. This chain connects TRBV6-5 to TRBJ2-7; D may be TRBD2 (5 bases). CDR3 coding DNA: TGTGCCAGCAGTCGGGACTACGAGCAGTACTTC. This sequence encodes CASSRDYEQYF.